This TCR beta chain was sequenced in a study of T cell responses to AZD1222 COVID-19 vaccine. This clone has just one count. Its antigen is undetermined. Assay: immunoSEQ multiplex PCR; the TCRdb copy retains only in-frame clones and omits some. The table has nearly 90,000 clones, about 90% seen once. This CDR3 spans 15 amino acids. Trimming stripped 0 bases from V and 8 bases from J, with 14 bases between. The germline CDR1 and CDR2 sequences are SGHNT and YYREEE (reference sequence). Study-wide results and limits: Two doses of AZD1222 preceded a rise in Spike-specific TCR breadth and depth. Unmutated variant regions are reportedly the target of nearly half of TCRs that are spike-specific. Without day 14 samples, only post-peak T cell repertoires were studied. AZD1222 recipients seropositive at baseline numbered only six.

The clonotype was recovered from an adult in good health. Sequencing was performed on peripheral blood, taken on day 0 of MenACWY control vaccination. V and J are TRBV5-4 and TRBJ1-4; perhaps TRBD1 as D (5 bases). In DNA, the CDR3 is TGTGCCAGCAGCTTGGCCGGGACCCCCCTGGAAAAACTGTTTTTT. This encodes CASSLAGTPLEKLFF.